These 23 T cell receptor beta chains came from one sample sequenced in a study of shared clonotypes between healthy human individuals. The repertoire was sequenced with immunoSEQ multiplex PCR; TCRdb's copy has only in-frame clones and lacks some. The repertoire holds under 600,000 clones, with roughly 72% as singletons. The sequencing input was PBMCs. The receptors were gathered from a woman in her thirties or forties in good health. Some clones in this sample may be carry-over from other donors' samples.

The chain is built from TRBV7-9 and TRBJ2-7; 9 bases fit TRBD1. Germline loops: CDR1 SEHNR, CDR2 FQNEAQ (reference sequence). V shed 0 bases and J 2 bases; nucleotides not matched to a gene: 11. CDR3 size: 18 residues. CDR3 DNA: TGTGCCAGCAGCTTAGCGTGGTCCCCGGGACAGGGCCCCTACGAGCAGTACTTC. It yields the protein CASSLAWSPGQGPYEQYF. Filled out from reference TRBV7-9 and TRBJ2-7, the complete variable domain reads DTGVSQNPRHKITKRGQNVTFRCDPISEHNRLYWYRQTLGQGPEFLTYFQNEAQLEKSRLLSDRFSAERPKGSFSTLEIQRTEQGDSAMYLCASSLAWSPGQGPYEQYFGPGTRLTVT.

This clone has just a few counts. The chain combines TRBV30 with TRBJ2-1; D is perhaps TRBD1 (5 bases). Germline CDR1 reads GTSNPN; CDR2 reads SVGIG (reference sequence). The germline V and J ends were trimmed by 4 bases and 3 bases, with 19 bases remaining between them. The CDR3 is made up of 16 amino acids. CDR3 nucleotide sequence: TGTGCCTGGACCGACAGTGGGGCAGGAAGCTACAATGAGCAGTTCTTC. Its protein product is CAWTDSGAGSYNEQFF. Full variable domain (missing parts from reference TRBV30 and TRBJ2-1): SQTIHQWPATLVQPVGSPLSLECTVEGTSNPNLYWYRQAAGRGLQLLFYSVGIGQISSEVPQNLSASRPQDRQFILSSKKLLLSDSGFYLCAWTDSGAGSYNEQFFGPGTRLTVL.

The gene calls are TRBV29-1 and TRBJ2-7; 7 bases are shared with TRBD2. From germline, CDR1 is SQVTM and CDR2 ANQGSEA. V was pared by 2 bases and J by 7 bases, with 8 bases of the junction left unmatched. The CDR3 loop spans 13 amino acids. CDR3 residues: CSVEIAGPGEQYF. The CDR3 DNA sequence: TGCAGCGTTGAAATAGCGGGTCCTGGGGAGCAGTACTTC.

The table lists this clone with a few counts. The chain employs TRBV18 and TRBJ1-5; no firm D call. Trimming cost V 2 bases and J 5 bases, with 10 bases left between them. There are 14 residues in the CDR3. Germline CDR1 KGHSH, CDR2 LQKENI. CDR3 loop: CASSPSRDYQPQHF. The CDR3 nucleotides are TGTGCCAGCTCACCAAGTAGGGATTATCAGCCCCAGCATTTT.

This chain uses TRBV9 with TRBJ2-3; the match to TRBD1 covers 8 bases. CDR3 length: 15 residues. Germline V gives CDR1 SGDLS, CDR2 YYNGEE. J gave up 4 bases and V 4 bases, and 8 bases lay outside the gene matches. This CDR3 is CASSPRTGSADTQYF. The CDR3 DNA reads TGTGCCAGCAGCCCCCGGACAGGGTCCGCAGATACGCAGTATTTT.

V is TRBV21-1 and J is TRBJ2-1; the table's D gene call, TRBD2, was not cross checked with the DNA. TRBV21-1 is described as a pseudogene. CDR3 length equals 14 residues. DNA for the CDR3: TGTGCCAGCAGCAAGGAGCGGATATACAATGAGCAGTTCTTC. Amino acids: CASSKERIYNEQFF.

This chain uses TRBV4-3 with TRBJ2-2; D may correspond to TRBD1 or TRBD2 (7 bases each). The CDR3 is 19 residues long. Per germline, CDR1 LGHNA and CDR2 YSLEER. Between the trimmed V and J ends, which lost 0 bases and 1 base, there was a span of 18 bases. CDR3: CASSQDEGGGSWNTGELFF. The CDR3 coding sequence is TGCGCCAGCAGCCAAGATGAGGGAGGGGGCTCCTGGAACACCGGGGAGCTGTTTTTT.

Concerning this clone itself: A read error is possible here, since a much larger clone lies one base away. This chain joins TRBV30 and TRBJ1-1; D is undetermined. CDR1 GTSNPN and CDR2 SVGIG come from the germline V gene (reference sequence). The ends were cut back, 0 bases at V and 4 bases at J, with 15 bases in the middle. This CDR3 is built from 15 residues. As DNA, the CDR3 is TGTGCCTGGAGTGTACTACCAGACCAGAGCACTGAAGCTTTCTTT. It is translated as CAWSVLPDQSTEAFF.

J is TRBJ1-2 and V is TRBV5-4; D might be TRBD1 (6 bases). CDR1 and CDR2 (germline): SGHNT, YYREEE (reference sequence). V lost 7 bases to trimming and J lost 6 bases, with 19 bases between them. The CDR3 contains 14 residues. CDR3 coding DNA: TGTGCCAGCCTGGACAGTCAGCGGCCTAATGGCTACACCTTC. Residues: CASLDSQRPNGYTF.

The rearrangement uses TRBV29-1 and TRBJ2-1; D unclear. CDR3 size: 11 residues. CDR1 is SQVTM, CDR2 ANQGSEA, per germline. V gave up 1 base and J gave up 15 bases, with 13 bases separating them. The DNA of the CDR3 is TGCAGCGTTGAAGTGGTGTCCAGGTGGTTCTTC. It codes for CSVEVVSRWFF.

This chain joins TRBV7-9 and TRBJ2-7; a possible D gene is TRBD2 (5 bases). Trimming cost V 5 bases and J 0 bases, with 8 bases left between them. Per the germline V gene, CDR1 is SEHNR and CDR2 is FQNEAQ (reference sequence). The CDR3 covers 13 residues. Written as DNA, the CDR3 is TGTGCCAGCAGCCTCCGGGGCTCCTACGAGCAGTACTTC. It is translated as CASSLRGSYEQYF. Using reference TRBV7-9 and TRBJ2-7 for the parts outside the CDR3, the full variable domain is DTGVSQNPRHKITKRGQNVTFRCDPISEHNRLYWYRQTLGQGPEFLTYFQNEAQLEKSRLLSDRFSAERPKGSFSTLEIQRTEQGDSAMYLCASSLRGSYEQYFGPGTRLTVT.

Concerning this clone itself: Just one base apart from a much larger clone, this may be a read error. Other DNA variants within this sample encode the same CDR3. CDR3: CAISLTGPPSYYEQYF. The CDR3 DNA reads TGTGCCATCAGCCTGACAGGGCCTCCGTCCTACTACGAGCAGTACTTC. The chain combines TRBV10-3 with TRBJ2-7, with TRBD1 matching 7 bases. CDR1 and CDR2 (germline): ENHRY, SYGVKD. CDR3 length equals 16 residues. V lost 6 bases, J lost 3 bases, and 14 bases stayed unmatched.

Remarks on this clone: A much larger clone lies one base from this, so it may be a read error. Distinct nucleotide sequences in the sample also encode this CDR3. The V call is TRBV7-2, the J call TRBJ2-2; 12 bases agree with TRBD2. There are 18 residues in the CDR3. Germline CDR1 and CDR2: SGHTA and FQGNSA. Written as DNA, the CDR3 is TGTGCCAGCAGCTTAGCCCTAGCGGGAGGGAGGGGCACCGGGGAGCTGTTCTTT. It specifies CASSLALAGGRGTGELFF.

The CDR3 here is CASSQDLLAPGNEQFF. The CDR3 region has the DNA TGTGCCAGCAGCCAAGATCTACTCGCCCCGGGGAATGAGCAGTTCTTC. The chain recombines TRBV4-2 with TRBJ2-1; D perhaps matches TRBD2 (5 bases). V was trimmed by 0 bases and J by 7 bases, leaving 16 bases between them. Germline V gene lookup returns CDR1 LGHNA and CDR2 YNFKEQ. This CDR3 has 16 residues.

The chain is built from TRBV28 and TRBJ1-1, with D uncertain. Trimming removed 4 bases at V and 3 bases at J, with 9 bases between. Germline V gives CDR1 MDHEN, CDR2 SYDVKM. This CDR3 comprises 13 residues. Here the CDR3 reads CASSSFLYTEAFF. CDR3 bases: TGTGCCAGCAGTTCGTTTCTCTACACTGAAGCTTTCTTT.

This chain uses TRBV19 with TRBJ1-1, with D possibly TRBD1 on 5 matching bases. The germline gives CDR1 LNHDA, CDR2 SQIVND (reference sequence). Between the trimmed V and J ends, which lost 0 bases and 1 base, there was a span of 12 bases. The CDR3 spans 16 residues. CDR3 loop: CASSIEANGGNTEAFF. The CDR3 coding sequence is TGTGCCAGTAGTATAGAGGCGAATGGGGGGAACACTGAAGCTTTCTTT.

The chain has TRBV5-1 and TRBJ2-1; TRBD2 agrees at 7 bases. The CDR3 has 16 residues. J gave up 0 bases and V 2 bases, and 5 bases lay outside the gene matches. Germline assignment: CDR1 SGHRS and CDR2 YFSETQ. CDR3 in amino acids: CASSFASGSSYNEQFF. Written as DNA, the CDR3 is TGCGCCAGCAGCTTCGCTAGCGGAAGCTCCTACAATGAGCAGTTCTTC. Full variable domain (remainder filled in from reference TRBV5-1 and TRBJ2-1): KAGVTQTPRYLIKTRGQQVTLSCSPISGHRSVSWYQQTPGQGLQFLFEYFSETQRNKGNFPGRFSGRQFSNSRSEMNVSTLELGDSALYLCASSFASGSSYNEQFFGPGTRLTVL.

The chain is built from TRBV30 and TRBJ1-5; D is uncertain. The V end lost 0 bases, the J end lost 4 bases, and 7 bases lay between the germline ends. The length of the CDR3 is 13 residues. Per the germline V gene, CDR1 is GTSNPN and CDR2 is SVGIG (reference sequence). The CDR3, as DNA: TGTGCCTGGAGTGTAGGAGAGAATCAGCCCCAGCATTTT. Translating it yields CAWSVGENQPQHF.

Points on this clone: Additional DNA sequences in this sample encode the identical CDR3. The V call is TRBV28, the J call TRBJ2-5; 9 bases agree with TRBD1. The V gene end was trimmed by 8 bases and the J gene end by 5 bases; junction bases not matched to a gene: 9. Per the germline V gene, CDR1 is MDHEN and CDR2 is SYDVKM. CDR3 length: 14 amino acids. The CDR3 loop is CASRSTGGGETQYF. The DNA for the CDR3 is TGTGCCAGCCGGTCCACAGGGGGCGGGGAGACCCAGTACTTC.

Notes on this clone: With only one base between it and a far larger clone, this is likely a read error. This rearrangement joins TRBV30 to TRBJ2-7, with D perhaps being TRBD1 or TRBD2 (6 bases each). Trimming left V 0 bases short and J 1 base short, with 13 bases between. The CDR3 sequence is 15 residues long. Germline loops: CDR1 GTSNPN, CDR2 SVGIG (reference sequence). CDR3 loop: CAWSVRGLESYEQYF. Here the CDR3 DNA reads TGTGCCTGGAGTGTACGGGGGCTAGAATCCTACGAGCAGTACTTC.

This chain links TRBV6-1 with TRBJ2-7; the D gene is possibly TRBD2 (6 bases). CDR3 size: 12 residues. Trimming cost V 6 bases and J 5 bases, with 11 bases left between them. Germline V gives CDR1 MNHNS, CDR2 SASEGT. The CDR3 sequence is CASRLALDEQYF. In DNA form, the CDR3 reads TGTGCCAGCAGGCTAGCGTTGGACGAGCAGTACTTC.

The CDR3 bases are TGTGCCAGCAGTGTGGCTCCCCCGGGAAGGGGCTACGAGCAGTACTTC. Its protein is CASSVAPPGRGYEQYF. V gene TRBV2 combines with J gene TRBJ2-7; D may correspond to TRBD1 or TRBD2 (5 bases each). Germline V gives CDR1 SNHLY, CDR2 FYNNEI. This CDR3 is built from 16 residues. V dropped 4 bases and J dropped 3 bases, with 19 bases sitting between them.

Turning to this clone: A far larger clone is off by one base, so a read error is likely. The J gene is TRBJ2-7, the V gene TRBV20-1, with D unresolved. Germline CDR1 is DFQATT and CDR2 is SNEGSKA (reference sequence). Between the trimmed V and J ends, which lost 6 bases and 4 bases, there was a span of 7 bases. The CDR3 consists of 10 residues. CDR3 loop: CSALRYEQYF. CDR3 nucleotides: TGCAGTGCCTTAAGGTACGAGCAGTACTTC.